This is a list of T cell receptor beta chains from one sample in a study of T cells in Graves' hyperthyroidism and ophthalmopathy. A single record per CDR3 protein comes from TCRdb applying MiXCR to the multiplex PCR reads. The repertoire consists of hundreds of thousands of distinct CDR3 sequences, with less than 25% occurring once and the leading ten covering over 30%. Material: blood. The receptors here all came from a man aged 25-45 years with Graves' ophthalmopathy. CDR3s include the opening cysteine and the closing phenylalanine or tryptophan. A D gene is named only where the DNA matches it firmly. The size entry is marked missing in some rows and otherwise reads once, few, many or a size class.

clone size | J gene | V gene | D gene | CDR3 protein | CDR3 DNA
NA | TRBJ2-1 | TRBV18 | NA | CASSPSEGAYNEQFF | TGTGCCAGCTCACCCTCGGAGGGGGCCTACAATGAGCAGTTCTTC
NA | TRBJ1-1 | TRBV20-1 | NA | CSEFGPNTEAFF | TGCAGTGAATTTGGCCCGAACACTGAAGCTTTCTTT
NA | TRBJ2-6 | TRBV9 | NA | CASSVYASEWGANVLTF | TGTGCCAGCAGCGTCTACGCGTCGGAATGGGGGGCCAACGTCCTGACTTTC
once | TRBJ2-5 | TRBV4-2 | NA | CASSPGTYKETQYF | TGTGCCAGCAGCCCCGGGACATATAAAGAGACCCAGTACTTC
NA | TRBJ2-1 | TRBV30 | NA | CAWSPPGTSLSSYNEQFF | TGTGCCTGGAGTCCGCCTGGGACTTCCCTTAGCTCCTACAATGAGCAGTTCTTC
many | TRBJ1-1 | TRBV5-5 | NA | CASSLASSRGNTEAFF | TGTGCCAGCAGCTTGGCCAGCTCACGTGGGAACACTGAAGCTTTCTTT
NA | TRBJ2-3 | TRBV29-1 | NA | CSGAPRLADTQYF | TGCAGCGGGGCCCCGCGACTAGCAGATACGCAGTATTTT
NA | TRBJ2-1 | TRBV12-3/TRBV12-4 | TRBD2 | CASSLNIGRRLAVYNEQFF | TGTGCCAGCAGTCTTAACATAGGCCGCCGACTAGCGGTTTACAATGAGCAGTTCTTC
NA | TRBJ2-2 | TRBV10-3 | NA | CAISDRGSGELFF | TGTGCCATCAGTGATCGCGGAAGCGGGGAGCTGTTTTTT
few | TRBJ2-4 | TRBV7-2 | TRBD1 | CASSTRTGNDIQYF | TGTGCCAGCAGCACTCGGACAGGGAACGACATTCAGTACTTC
many | TRBJ2-3 | TRBV11-2 | NA | CASSLVGTLGGRNTQYF | TGTGCCAGCAGCTTAGTGGGGACTCTCGGGGGCAGAAATACGCAGTATTTT
NA | TRBJ1-5 | TRBV20-1 | NA | CSAVKFTSDQPQHF | TGCAGTGCTGTGAAGTTCACGAGCGATCAGCCCCAGCATTTT
once | TRBJ2-3 | TRBV29-1 | NA | CSVEIPPPRHATDTQYF | TGCAGCGTTGAAATTCCCCCCCCCCGACATGCAACAGATACGCAGTATTTT
NA | TRBJ2-1 | TRBV3-1 | NA | CASSQGPASIVEQFF | TGTGCCAGCAGCCAAGGACCGGCTAGCATAGTTGAGCAGTTCTTC
NA | TRBJ1-1 | TRBV6-1 | NA | CASSQTQGSKAEAFF | TGTGCCAGCAGTCAAACGCAGGGAAGTAAGGCTGAAGCTTTCTTT
many | TRBJ1-5 | TRBV3-1 | NA | CASSQGTGNQPQHF | TGTGCCAGCAGCCAGGGGACGGGCAATCAGCCCCAGCATTTT
few | TRBJ2-3 | TRBV6-2/TRBV6-3 | TRBD2 | CASSYTGLAGFDTQYF | TGTGCCAGCAGTTACACGGGACTAGCGGGTTTCGATACGCAGTATTTT
NA | TRBJ2-7 | TRBV6-9 | NA | CASSYLVYEQYF | TGTGCCAGCAGTTATTTAGTCTACGAGCAGTACTTC
few | TRBJ2-5 | TRBV4-1 | NA | CASSQVGSQETQYF | TGCGCCAGCAGCCAAGTTGGCAGCCAAGAGACCCAGTACTTC
once | TRBJ2-2 | TRBV7-3 | NA | CASSNREGTGELFF | TGTGCCAGCAGCAACAGGGAGGGCACCGGGGAGCTGTTTTTT
few | TRBJ1-6 | TRBV12-3/TRBV12-4 | NA | CASSFVGANSPLHF | TGTGCCAGCAGTTTTGTAGGGGCGAATTCACCCCTCCACTTT
NA | TRBJ2-1 | TRBV6-5 | NA | CASSYSPAILALSYNEQFF | TGTGCCAGCAGTTACTCGCCGGCCATTCTAGCACTTAGCTACAATGAGCAGTTCTTC
NA | TRBJ2-1 | TRBV4-3 | TRBD2 | CASSQPREGRGNEQFF | TGCGCCAGCAGCCAACCGCGGGAGGGCCGGGGCAATGAGCAGTTCTTC
few | TRBJ2-3 | TRBV29-1 | NA | CSVPFGGGRADTQYF | TGCAGCGTTCCGTTTGGGGGAGGAAGGGCAGATACGCAGTATTTT
NA | TRBJ2-1 | TRBV19 | TRBD1 | CASSAGGTGINEQFF | TGTGCCAGTAGTGCCGGCGGGACAGGGATCAATGAGCAGTTCTTC
NA | TRBJ1-5 | TRBV6-1 | NA | CASSEGEGRRNQPQHF | TGTGCCAGCAGTGAAGGTGAAGGGCGACGCAATCAGCCCCAGCATTTT
few | TRBJ1-2 | TRBV10-1 | TRBD1 | CASSESQGYGYTF | TGCGCCAGCAGTGAGTCACAGGGGTATGGCTACACCTTC
few | TRBJ2-1 | TRBV30 | TRBD2 | CAWRRLRERREQFF | TGTGCCTGGAGAAGGTTGCGGGAGAGGCGTGAGCAGTTCTTC
NA | TRBJ2-7 | TRBV4-1 | NA | CASSQESGGPYEQYF | TGCGCCAGCAGCCAAGAATCGGGGGGCCCCTACGAGCAGTACTTC
many | TRBJ1-1 | TRBV20-1 | NA | CTGSLGTEAFF | TGCACCGGATCCTTGGGCACTGAAGCTTTCTTT
NA | TRBJ2-7 | TRBV20-1 | NA | CSASSVEQYF | TGCAGTGCTAGCTCGGTCGAGCAGTACTTC
many | TRBJ2-7 | TRBV16 | TRBD2 | CASSPPGRGYEQYF | TGTGCCAGCAGCCCCCCAGGGAGGGGATACGAGCAGTACTTC
NA | TRBJ1-2 | TRBV19 | TRBD1 | CASTRQGMGYTF | TGTGCCAGTACTCGACAGGGCATGGGCTACACCTTC
NA | TRBJ1-3 | TRBV12-3/TRBV12-4 | NA | CASSLGTRMTAGNTIYF | TGTGCCAGCAGTTTAGGGACCCGTATGACGGCAGGAAACACCATATATTTT
NA | TRBJ2-7 | TRBV6-2/TRBV6-3 | TRBD1 | CASSYGTGQGEQYF | TGTGCCAGCAGCTACGGGACAGGGCAGGGCGAGCAGTACTTC
many | TRBJ2-1 | TRBV11-2 | NA | CASSSTNEQFF | TGTGCCAGCAGCTCCACGAATGAGCAGTTCTTC
many | TRBJ2-1 | TRBV28 | TRBD2 | CASSDPFQAYTRTRLNEQFF | TGTGCCAGCAGTGATCCGTTCCAAGCATATACTAGGACTAGGCTCAATGAGCAGTTCTTC
NA | TRBJ2-1 | TRBV28 | TRBD2 | CASSGEGIAGYNEQFF | TGTGCCAGCAGTGGGGAGGGGATAGCGGGGTACAATGAGCAGTTCTTC
many | TRBJ2-1 | TRBV11-2 | NA | CASSSRGGPKGNEQFF | TGTGCCAGCAGCTCTAGAGGGGGACCAAAAGGGAATGAGCAGTTCTTC
many | TRBJ1-1 | TRBV10-3 | TRBD1 | CAISPGDRGMAEAFF | TGTGCCATCAGCCCCGGGGACAGGGGAATGGCTGAAGCTTTCTTT
few | TRBJ2-1 | TRBV19 | TRBD2 | CASSNRLAVPYNEQFF | TGTGCCAGTAGTAATCGACTAGCGGTACCCTACAATGAGCAGTTCTTC
many | TRBJ2-1 | TRBV7-9 | TRBD2 | CASSPLLGLAEHNEQFF | TGTGCCAGCAGCCCTCTTTTGGGACTAGCGGAACACAATGAGCAGTTCTTC
many | TRBJ2-1 | TRBV11-2 | NA | CASSPPTGNEQFF | TGTGCCAGCAGCCCCCCCACAGGCAATGAGCAGTTCTTC
many | TRBJ1-1 | TRBV7-9 | NA | CASSPYRAEAFF | TGTGCCAGCAGCCCCTACAGGGCTGAAGCTTTCTTT
few | TRBJ1-2 | TRBV28 | TRBD1 | CASSSSEYRGGYTF | TGTGCCAGCAGTTCAAGTGAATACAGGGGTGGCTACACCTTC
few | TRBJ1-1 | TRBV7-6 | NA | CASSPFPGDTEAFF | TGTGCCAGCAGCCCCTTTCCTGGGGACACTGAAGCTTTCTTT
many | TRBJ2-7 | TRBV5-1 | NA | CASSDGSYEQYF | TGCGCCAGCAGCGACGGTTCCTACGAGCAGTACTTC
many | TRBJ2-1 | TRBV3-1 | NA | CASSQGRTAYNEQFF | TGTGCCAGCAGCCAAGGACGGACAGCCTACAATGAGCAGTTCTTC
NA | TRBJ1-4 | TRBV28 | NA | CATLEWATNEKLFF | TGTGCCACCCTTGAATGGGCAACTAATGAAAAACTGTTTTTT
NA | TRBJ2-3 | TRBV15 | NA | CATSRETHETDTQYF | TGTGCCACCAGCAGGGAGACTCACGAAACAGATACGCAGTATTTT
NA | TRBJ1-2 | TRBV7-6 | NA | CASSLDGTPDGYTF | TGTGCCAGCAGCTTAGACGGAACGCCTGACGGCTACACCTTC
many | TRBJ1-5 | TRBV28 | TRBD1 | CASSDPGTGVVQPQHF | TGTGCCAGCAGTGACCCCGGGACAGGGGTCGTTCAGCCCCAGCATTTT
few | TRBJ1-6 | TRBV24-1 | NA | CATSDWNGRSSYNSPLHF | TGTGCCACCAGTGATTGGAACGGACGCAGCTCCTATAATTCACCCCTCCACTTT
few | TRBJ2-2 | TRBV5-5 | NA | CASSLLGAANTGELFF | TGTGCCAGCAGCTTGCTGGGAGCAGCGAACACCGGGGAGCTGTTTTTT
few | TRBJ1-2 | TRBV2 | TRBD1 | CASRRGQGLGYTF | TGTGCCAGCAGGAGGGGACAGGGACTTGGCTACACCTTC
few | TRBJ1-4 | TRBV20-1 | NA | CSARDENGPYNEKLFF | TGCAGTGCTAGAGATGAGAACGGACCCTATAATGAAAAACTGTTTTTT
few | TRBJ2-1 | TRBV27 | TRBD2 | CASSYRLAGLADEQFF | TGTGCCAGCAGTTATCGACTAGCGGGATTAGCTGATGAGCAGTTCTTC
many | TRBJ2-3 | TRBV12-3/TRBV12-4 | TRBD2 | CASSFLAGGARTQYF | TGTGCCAGCAGTTTCCTAGCGGGAGGTGCTCGTACGCAGTATTTT
few | TRBJ2-7 | TRBV15 | NA | CATSRDISGTEQYF | TGTGCCACCAGCAGAGATATATCCGGGACCGAGCAGTACTTC